This is a list of T cell receptor beta chains from one sample in a study of blood T cell repertoires in COVID-19. Some clones are missing from TCRdb's copy, which holds only in-frame ones; the method was immunoSEQ multiplex PCR. The sample lists approximately 150,000 clones, about 88% occurring once. The sequencing sample was made of PBMCs or T cells enriched from blood (not recorded which). The receptor set was obtained from a human donor with acute COVID-19. The donor label of this sample is uncertain. Both conserved end residues are trimmed from each CDR3.

cdr3_length v_call cdr3_aa
13 TRBV3-1/TRBV3-2 ASSQGQLRNTEAF
13 TRBV18 ASSPTRTDSYEQY
10 TRBV6-5 ASRPQGGTQY
12 TRBV7-2 ASSTTTGAYGYT
13 TRBV7-2 ASRPRQAQNTEAF
12 TRBV6-6 ASSPGKVTYEQY
16 TRBV4-1 ASSQMTGMGSGANVLT
15 TRBV3-1/TRBV3-2 ASSRPGQGARNTEAF
14 TRBV5-6 ASSTGTGALNTEAF
10 TRBV3-1/TRBV3-2 ASSQSPEGYT
14 TRBV5-1 ASSSPRGGALSEAF
13 TRBV27 ASSPSLGGAGGYT
12 TRBV6-2/TRBV6-3 ASSSIAYQETQY
13 TRBV7-8 ASSPPGGVYRDYT
13 TRBV30 AWSVGTGGFGKLF
14 TRBV7-9 ASVPQGKYGANVLT
9 TRBV30 AWMRANTIY
10 TRBV7-9 ASSLQGEPQH
13 TRBV6-2/TRBV6-3 ASRPLAGAFDTQY
11 TRBV12-3/TRBV12-4 ASSFREGRGQF
12 TRBV11-2 ASSSQGFNEKLF
13 TRBV14 ASSQDGGRIYGYT
15 TRBV7-2 ASSSPGLAGGKNIQY
13 TRBV6-5 ASRATTGGYYGYT
15 TRBV11-2 ASSKIQGAVSNYGYT
11 TRBV7-2 ASSGTPGGEQY
12 TRBV7-9 ASSYQGGINEQF
13 TRBV6-5 ASSLDRGTNEKLF
14 TRBV7-9 ASSYRRDRTNYEQY
12 TRBV2 ASRDRSMNTEAF
13 TRBV2 ASKGQGLKNYEQY
11 TRBV5-8 ASSRGSGNTIY
15 TRBV4-1 ASSHGDREEHQETQY
12 TRBV5-1 ASSLEGEYNEQF
11 TRBV4-2 ASSQGGVDEQY
12 TRBV7-9 ASSPQGAFVGYT
11 TRBV5-4 ASSRSGGTEAF
12 TRBV5-1 ASSSLTGDESYT
11 TRBV5-4 ASRRQGGETQY